This TCR beta chain emerged from a study of control samples from healthy donors and cancer patients. Sequencing was performed with immunoSEQ multiplex PCR; in TCRdb, only in-frame clones are kept and a portion is missing. The data show around 95,000 clones, with about 82% seen just once and approximately 19% held by the top ten. The CDR3 totals 15 residues. Trimming left V 0 bases short and J 3 bases short, with 8 bases between. Per the germline V gene, CDR1 is SGHVS and CDR2 is FNYEAQ. This receptor was identified in a man aged 30 to 39 in good health. V and J are TRBV7-6 and TRBJ2-2, with D hard to call. The sequencing input was blood. This CDR3 is CASSLALGDTGELFF. CDR3 bases: TGTGCCAGCAGCTTAGCGCTAGGTGACACCGGGGAGCTGTTTTTT.